The sequence of this T cell receptor beta chain was determined in a study of cytomegalovirus exposure and HLA in healthy donors. The study's findings and limits: The tendency of first-cohort TCR clusters to co-occur in the roughly 120 validation repertoires was the finding of a later analysis. A few CMV-associated chains were confirmed in vitro to be specific for CMV antigens.

These donors were members of the approximately 110-subject validation cohort, a group separate from the approximately 670-subject first cohort. Sequencing was performed with immunoSEQ multiplex PCR; in TCRdb, only in-frame clones are kept and a portion is missing. Of fewer than 120,000 clones listed, 85% to 90% are singletons. V gave up 7 bases and J gave up 2 bases; unmatched junction bases: 8. The CDR3 loop spans 14 amino acids. Germline V CDR1 and CDR2: MNHEY, SMNVEV (reference sequence). To note about this clone: Its antigen is undetermined.

The genes are TRBV27 and TRBJ2-7; 7 nucleotides agree with TRBD1. The source of this sequence is a woman between 25 and 40 years old in good health and CMV-seropositive. The sequencing sample was made of PBMCs. The CDR3 region is CASTPRQGAYEQYF. CDR3 nucleotide sequence: TGTGCCAGCACCCCACGACAGGGTGCCTACGAGCAGTACTTC.